This T cell receptor (beta chain) was sequenced in a study of OX40 agonist ivuxolimab in advanced cancers. Study-wide background: The study gave patients intravenous ivuxolimab at 0.01 to 10 mg/kg every 2 weeks. Study outcomes and limitations: Not determined was the antigen specificity of the expanded peripheral T cells.

Concerning this clone itself: The antigen is unknown.

CDR1 and CDR2 (germline): MGHRA, YSYEKL. With 0 bases removed from V and 4 bases from J, the gap between germline ends came to 12 bases. The CDR3 is 16 residues long. The assay was immunoSEQ multiplex PCR, and TCRdb's table has in-frame clones only and misses some. Among 65,000 to 95,000 clones listed, approximately 83% were seen once. The source material was CD4+ or CD8+ T cells sorted from blood, sampled in a trial of the OX40 agonist ivuxolimab. The rearrangement joins TRBV4-1 to TRBJ1-4; tentatively, D is TRBD1 (5 bases). The source is an adult with an advanced solid tumor such as melanoma, head and neck, liver or kidney cancer. CDR3 loop: CASSQEGTVGNEKLFF. In nucleotides, the CDR3 is TGCGCCAGCAGCCAAGAGGGGACGGTGGGTAATGAAAAACTGTTTTTT.